The present entry profiles one TCR beta chain with its context. V trimming: 5 bases; J trimming: 11 bases; junction bases outside the gene matches: 9. Germline V gene data show CDR1 as SGHRS and CDR2 as YFSETQ. The CDR3 has 14 residues. Repertoires were generated with immunoSEQ multiplex PCR, while TCRdb's copy carries only in-frame clones and drops some. The sample includes approximately 170,000 clones, roughly four fifths of them seen just once. The data derive from a study of blood T cell repertoires in COVID-19. The sample consisted of peripheral blood. This TCR derives from a man aged 60 to 69 with active or convalescent COVID-19. The genes are TRBV5-1 and TRBJ2-3, with 12 bases matching TRBD1. Written as DNA, the CDR3 is TGCGCCAGCAGGCCCGGGACAGGGGGCGTGGGGCAGTATTTT. Encoded protein: CASRPGTGGVGQYF.